Below, 11 T cell receptor beta chains from the same sample are listed, as sequenced in a study of T cells after yellow fever vaccination. TCRdb passed the 5' RACE reads through MiXCR, listing each CDR3 protein once. This table holds tens of thousands of distinct CDR3 sequences, about 7.7% found once. The specimen comprised CD8+ T cells sorted from PBMCs, sampled on the day of the yellow fever booster vaccination. All receptors come from a man aged 30-40 years who received the YFV17D yellow fever vaccine.

The rearrangement links TRBV5-6 to TRBJ2-7; 9 nucleotides line up with TRBD1. The CDR3 extends over 13 amino acids. The V segment lost 8 bases and the J segment 7 bases; nucleotides outside the gene matches: 10. The V gene's germline CDR1 is SGHDT and CDR2 YYEEEE. The CDR3 reads CARTGTGLREQYF. CDR3 coding DNA: TGTGCCAGGACCGGGACAGGGCTTAGAGAGCAGTACTTC.

This clonotype was detected a few times. The V call is TRBV14, the J call TRBJ2-5; D not certain. Germline values: CDR1 SGHDN, CDR2 FVKESK. There are 14 residues in the CDR3. Trimming pared 1 base from V and 1 base from J, leaving 7 bases between. In DNA, the CDR3 is TGTGCCAGCAGCCAAGTCGCAGCCCAAGAGACCCAGTACTTC. The encoded protein is CASSQVAAQETQYF.

This clonotype was seen many times. This chain joins TRBV27 and TRBJ2-2; TRBD1 is a possible D gene (6 bases). The length of the CDR3 is 14 residues. In germline, CDR1 is MNHEY, CDR2 SMNVEV (reference sequence). The V end was cut by 6 bases, the J end by 1 base, with 9 bases between. The CDR3 is CASRPGVNTGELFF. CDR3 coding DNA: TGTGCCAGCAGGCCAGGGGTGAACACCGGGGAGCTGTTTTTT.

This rearrangement joins TRBV24-1 to TRBJ2-3; D is perhaps TRBD2 (6 bases). Looked up from germline, CDR1 is KGHDR and CDR2 is SFDVKD. Trimming removed 5 bases at V and 3 bases at J, with 17 bases between. This CDR3 is built from 16 residues. This CDR3 is CATSAVGGLDTDTQYF. The CDR3 nucleotides are TGTGCCACCAGTGCCGTGGGGGGACTCGATACAGATACGCAGTATTTT.

This clonotype occurred many times. The V call is TRBV12-3 or TRBV12-4, the J call TRBJ2-2, with TRBD2 identical over 11 bases. Trimming cost V 6 bases and J 7 bases; bases outside gene matches: 4. This CDR3 has 14 residues. The CDR3 here is CASSILAGGGELFF. DNA for the CDR3: TGTGCCAGCAGCATCCTAGCGGGAGGCGGGGAGCTGTTTTTT.

The table lists this clonotype with many counts. The rearrangement links TRBV5-3 to TRBJ2-1, with TRBD2 matching 8 bases. TRBV5-3 is identified as an open reading frame with a role that is uncertain. Losses at the gene ends were 7 bases for V and 6 bases for J; bases not matched to a gene: 6. This CDR3 has 13 amino acids. The CDR3 reads CARFEREFNEQFF. The CDR3 DNA follows: TGTGCCAGATTTGAGCGGGAGTTCAATGAGCAGTTCTTC.

This clonotype was picked up a small number of times. The gene calls are TRBV7-2 and TRBJ1-5, with 7 nucleotides matching TRBD1. Germline CDR1 SGHTA, CDR2 FQGNSA. V dropped 6 bases and J dropped 2; count of bases not matched to a gene: 7. The CDR3 sequence is 15 residues long. CDR3 DNA sequence: TGTGCCAGCAGATCGACAGGGATAGGCAATCAGCCCCAGCATTTT. This codes for CASRSTGIGNQPQHF.

This clonotype was detected many times. The CDR3 DNA sequence: TGTGCCAGCAGTTTAGGCGCGACCGACTACAATGAGCAGTTCTTC. Translating gives CASSLGATDYNEQFF. The gene calls are TRBV12-3 or TRBV12-4 and TRBJ2-1, with D unresolved. There are 15 residues in the CDR3. The V end lost 1 base, the J end lost 3 bases, and 10 bases lay between the germline ends.

The V gene is TRBV7-9, the J gene TRBJ2-3; no firm D call. Germline V gene data show CDR1 as SEHNR and CDR2 as FQNEAQ (reference sequence). The V and J ends lost 1 base and 2 bases respectively, with 7 bases between them. There are 14 residues in the CDR3. For the CDR3, the DNA is TGTGCCAGCAGCTTAGGGACCTACACAGATACGCAGTATTTT. Its protein product is CASSLGTYTDTQYF. Full variable domain (rest looked up from reference TRBV7-9 and TRBJ2-3): DTGVSQNPRHKITKRGQNVTFRCDPISEHNRLYWYRQTLGQGPEFLTYFQNEAQLEKSRLLSDRFSAERPKGSFSTLEIQRTEQGDSAMYLCASSLGTYTDTQYFGPGTRLTVL.

The rearrangement links TRBV7-9 to TRBJ1-2; 7 bases are shared with TRBD1. Germline-derived CDR1 and CDR2 are SEHNR and FQNEAQ (reference sequence). This CDR3 has 16 residues. With 4 bases clipped from V and 3 bases from J, the junction kept 11 bases outside the gene matches. CDR3 DNA sequence: TGTGCCAGCAGCTCCTTGGCCGGGACAGCATACTATGGCTACACCTTC. It specifies CASSSLAGTAYYGYTF.

The chain employs TRBV7-8 and TRBJ2-7; no firm D call. Germline V gene data show CDR1 as SGHVS and CDR2 as FQNEAQ. This CDR3 region has 14 residues. V was trimmed by 1 base and J by 5 bases, leaving 12 bases between them. The CDR3 sequence: CASSLGAGFDEQYF. The CDR3 bases are TGTGCCAGCAGCTTAGGGGCCGGGTTCGACGAGCAGTACTTC.